The clone carrying this TCR beta chain was counted between two and nine times. What it binds is not known. All patients experienced relapse after autologous stem cell transplantation, and brentuximab vedotin exposure was variable. Progressive disease, partial response or complete response was each patient's best response. TCRdb's table, derived via immunoSEQ multiplex PCR, lists solely in-frame clones and lacks some. Of approximately 46,000 clones in the sample, around 70% are singletons; the top ten hold approximately 10%. V lost 8 bases to trimming and J lost 2 bases, with 13 bases between them. Germline V gives CDR1 LNHNV, CDR2 YYDKDF (reference sequence). CDR3 size: 13 residues. The data were obtained in a study of PD-1 blockade in classical Hodgkin lymphoma. Study observations and caveats: CD4+ but not CD8+ TCR diversity rose significantly by C4D1. Individuals initiating nivolumab under 1 year after ASCT were excluded.

Here the sequenced sample was peripheral blood mononuclear cells (PBMCs), taken at baseline. The V gene is TRBV15, the J gene TRBJ2-7; D is perhaps TRBD2 (6 bases). The receptor was isolated from a human donor with classical Hodgkin lymphoma. CDR3: CATARDLTYEQYF. The CDR3 region has the DNA TGTGCCACCGCCCGGGACTTAACCTACGAGCAGTACTTC.